This entry lists 17 T cell receptor beta chains sequenced from one sample in a study of type 1 and type 2 diabetes patients. Amplification started from genomic DNA. Multiplex PCR with 30 forward and 13 reverse primers amplified the TCR beta CDR3. TCRdb itself ran the multiplex PCR reads through MiXCR, one entry per CDR3 protein. The repertoire holds 250,000 or so distinct CDR3 sequences, with around 47% as singletons. Sequenced: peripheral blood mononuclear cells (PBMCs). These receptors originate from a man between 18 and 35 years old with type 2 diabetes.

This clonotype was counted at least ten times. The gene calls are TRBV2 and TRBJ2-7; D is undetermined. The CDR3 loop spans 12 amino acids. The V end was cut by 2 bases, the J end by 4 bases, with 6 bases between. The germline V gene encodes CDR1 SNHLY and CDR2 FYNNEI. The CDR3: CASSERVYEQYF. The CDR3 bases are TGTGCCAGCAGTGAAAGGGTTTACGAGCAGTACTTC.

The sample holds many counts of this clonotype. The V call is TRBV15, the J call TRBJ1-4, with 7 bases fitting TRBD1. The CDR3 is 15 residues long. V lost 3 bases and J lost 7; bases outside the gene matches: 8. Germline assignment: CDR1 LNHNV and CDR2 YYDKDF (reference sequence). In DNA form, the CDR3 reads TGTGCCACCAGCAGGAGGACAGGTCGAGGTGAAAAACTGTTTTTT. Its protein product is CATSRRTGRGEKLFF.

The chain links TRBV27 to TRBJ2-7, with 9 bases that match TRBD1. With the DNA end fitting TRBJ2-1 better, the J assignment may be wrong. The CDR3 totals 15 residues. In germline, CDR1 is MNHEY, CDR2 SMNVEV (reference sequence). The CDR3 region is CASSLWADRGGEQFF. The CDR3 bases are TGTGCCAGCAGTTTATGGGCGGACAGGGGTGGTGAGCAGTTCTTC.

This chain uses TRBV5-8 with TRBJ2-3, with 7 bases lining up with TRBD2. There are 14 residues in the CDR3. CDR1 is SGHTS and CDR2 is YDEGEE in the germline V gene. The J segment lost 4 bases and the V segment lost 0 bases, leaving 2 bases of the junction unmatched. The CDR3 DNA follows: TGTGCCAGCAGCTTGGGACTAGCATCAGATACGCAGTATTTT. It is translated as CASSLGLASDTQYF.

This clonotype has just a few counts. V is TRBV6-1 and J is TRBJ1-5; no firm D call. The CDR3 extends over 13 amino acids. Deletions cut 5 bases from V and 0 bases from J, with 5 bases between. CDR1 is MNHNS and CDR2 is SASEGT in the germline V gene. The DNA of the CDR3 is TGTGCCAGCAGTTACTCTAGCAATCAGCCCCAGCATTTT. It is translated as CASSYSSNQPQHF.

This clonotype has only one observation. In DNA form, the CDR3 reads TGTGCCAGCAGCCAACCGGGACAGGGGATAAACGAGCAGTACTTC. Encoded protein: CASSQPGQGINEQYF. This chain connects TRBV28 to TRBJ2-7, with TRBD1 identical over 10 bases. This CDR3 contains 15 residues. Germline V gene sequence: CDR1 MDHEN, CDR2 SYDVKM. V shed 6 bases, J shed 5 bases, and the junction held 10 bases outside the gene matches.

Only a few counts were recorded for this clonotype. The rearrangement links TRBV7-9 to TRBJ2-6; D remains unclear. CDR1 is SEHNR and CDR2 is FQNEAQ in the germline V gene (reference sequence). V lost 1 base to trimming and J lost 0 bases, with 16 bases between them. The CDR3 has 19 residues. Written as DNA, the CDR3 is TGTGCCAGCAGCTTAGGTCGGGCAATGCGCAACTCTGGGGCCAACGTCCTGACTTTC. It specifies CASSLGRAMRNSGANVLTF. Together with reference TRBV7-9 and TRBJ2-6, the CDR3 gives the full variable domain: DTGVSQNPRHKITKRGQNVTFRCDPISEHNRLYWYRQTLGQGPEFLTYFQNEAQLEKSRLLSDRFSAERPKGSFSTLEIQRTEQGDSAMYLCASSLGRAMRNSGANVLTFGAGSRLTVL.

V gene TRBV6-5 combines with J gene TRBJ1-6; D ambiguous. Trimming shortened V by 5 bases and J by 2 bases, and 7 bases separated the two germline ends. Germline assignment: CDR1 MNHEY and CDR2 SVGAGI. This CDR3 has 14 amino acids. This CDR3 reads CASSAGPYNSPLHF. CDR3 in DNA: TGTGCCAGCAGTGCCGGTCCCTATAATTCACCCCTCCACTTT.

The CDR3 bases are TGTGCCAGTACCGGACAGGGGAGCGGTGGCTACACCTTC. It encodes CASTGQGSGGYTF. The V gene is TRBV19, the J gene TRBJ1-2, with 9 bases aligning to TRBD1. Trimming removed 7 bases from V and 7 bases from J; junction bases left unmatched: 7. The germline V gene has CDR1 LNHDA and CDR2 SQIVND (reference sequence). The CDR3 has 13 amino acids.

This chain uses TRBV19 with TRBJ2-3; TRBD2 agrees at 8 bases. Germline CDR1 and CDR2: LNHDA and SQIVND (reference sequence). The CDR3 extends over 16 amino acids. J was trimmed by 2 bases and V by 1 base; bases with no gene match: 5. CDR3 sequence reads: CASSIAAGGTTDTQYF. Written as DNA, the CDR3 is TGTGCCAGTAGTATAGCGGCGGGAGGCACCACAGATACGCAGTATTTT.

This clonotype was found a few times. This chain links TRBV28 with TRBJ1-4; D perhaps matches TRBD1 (5 bases). Trimming shortened V by 5 bases and J by 4 bases, and 17 bases separated the two germline ends. CDR1 is MDHEN, CDR2 SYDVKM, per germline. The CDR3 consists of 16 residues. For the CDR3, the DNA is TGTGCCAGCAGTGGAGGGGACGGACTAGTTAATGAAAAACTGTTTTTT. Its translation is CASSGGDGLVNEKLFF.

The rearrangement joins TRBV7-4 to TRBJ2-7; D is unresolved. From germline, CDR1 is SGHVT and CDR2 SQSDAQ. Trimming pared 1 base from V and 6 bases from J, leaving 7 bases between. CDR3 length equals 12 residues. CDR3 protein: CASSLEGGEQYF. DNA of the CDR3: TGTGCCAGCAGCTTAGAGGGTGGCGAGCAGTACTTC.

The chain links TRBV29-1 to TRBJ1-5; no clear D gene. The CDR3 runs to 13 residues. Trimming shortened V by 4 bases and J by 4 bases, and 11 bases separated the two germline ends. Germline CDR1 and CDR2: SQVTM and ANQGSEA. The CDR3 loop reads CSVVQGANQPQHF. CDR3 nucleotides: TGCAGCGTTGTGCAAGGCGCTAATCAGCCCCAGCATTTT.

V gene TRBV7-8 combines with J gene TRBJ2-7; D perhaps matches TRBD1 (6 bases). The J call may be in error: the DNA end matches TRBJ2-5 better. CDR1 and CDR2 from the germline V gene are SGHVS and FQNEAQ. The CDR3 consists of 13 residues. CDR3 sequence: CASSGQIRETQYF. The CDR3 DNA follows: TGTGCCAGCAGCGGACAGATTCGAGAGACCCAGTACTTC.

This clonotype has a count of ten or more. V gene TRBV19 combines with J gene TRBJ1-1; perhaps TRBD1 as D (6 bases). V lost 5 bases and J lost 5, with 15 bases in between. Germline V gene sequence: CDR1 LNHDA, CDR2 SQIVND (reference sequence). The CDR3 covers 14 residues. The DNA for the CDR3 is TGTGCCAGTAGTGTAGGTACAGGGTTAACTGAAGCTTTCTTT. It encodes CASSVGTGLTEAFF.

V usage is TRBV6-5 and J usage is TRBJ2-7; D gene ambiguous. This CDR3 region has 13 residues. Trimming removed 6 bases at V and 2 bases at J, with 11 bases between. CDR1 MNHEY and CDR2 SVGAGI come from the germline V gene. CDR3 nucleotide sequence: TGTGCCAGCAGCTCCCCCGGGCCCTACGAGCAGTACTTC. This encodes CASSSPGPYEQYF.

J is TRBJ1-2 and V is TRBV19; TRBD1 is a possible D gene (6 bases). From germline, CDR1 is LNHDA and CDR2 SQIVND (reference sequence). There are 15 residues in the CDR3. Trimming removed 5 bases at V and 5 bases at J, with 18 bases between. CDR3 in amino acids: CASSVLQGALYGYTF. The DNA of the CDR3 is TGTGCCAGTAGTGTTTTACAGGGAGCGCTTTATGGCTACACCTTC.